This T cell receptor (beta chain) was retrieved from a study of cytomegalovirus exposure and HLA in healthy donors. Findings and caveats of the study: 150 to 200 TCR beta chains were listed as cytomegalovirus-associated. Cytomegalovirus status was reportedly diagnosed by the classifier with high sensitivity and specificity. Most TCR sequences proved rare, with some public TCRs found in many donors.

About this clone itself: What it recognizes is unknown.

This table comes from immunoSEQ multiplex PCR, and its TCRdb copy is limited to in-frame clones, with some not included. Of 120,000 to 150,000 clones in the sample, 88% were seen once. Germline CDR1 and CDR2: SGHRS and YFSETQ. With V trimmed by 3 bases and J by 4 bases, 4 bases remained unmatched. The CDR3 length is 14 residues. The approximately 120-subject validation cohort, separate from the approximately 670-subject first cohort, included the donors. This TCR was recovered from a woman between 18 and 29 years old in good health and CMV-seropositive. The sequencing sample was made of PBMCs. The chain is built from TRBV5-1 and TRBJ2-1, with 7 positions matching TRBD2. Written as DNA, the CDR3 is TGCGCCAGCAGCTCGGGGGGAGAATACAATGAGCAGTTCTTC. It yields the protein CASSSGGEYNEQFF. Complete variable domain (other parts from reference TRBV5-1 and TRBJ2-1): KAGVTQTPRYLIKTRGQQVTLSCSPISGHRSVSWYQQTPGQGLQFLFEYFSETQRNKGNFPGRFSGRQFSNSRSEMNVSTLELGDSALYLCASSSGGEYNEQFFGPGTRLTVL.